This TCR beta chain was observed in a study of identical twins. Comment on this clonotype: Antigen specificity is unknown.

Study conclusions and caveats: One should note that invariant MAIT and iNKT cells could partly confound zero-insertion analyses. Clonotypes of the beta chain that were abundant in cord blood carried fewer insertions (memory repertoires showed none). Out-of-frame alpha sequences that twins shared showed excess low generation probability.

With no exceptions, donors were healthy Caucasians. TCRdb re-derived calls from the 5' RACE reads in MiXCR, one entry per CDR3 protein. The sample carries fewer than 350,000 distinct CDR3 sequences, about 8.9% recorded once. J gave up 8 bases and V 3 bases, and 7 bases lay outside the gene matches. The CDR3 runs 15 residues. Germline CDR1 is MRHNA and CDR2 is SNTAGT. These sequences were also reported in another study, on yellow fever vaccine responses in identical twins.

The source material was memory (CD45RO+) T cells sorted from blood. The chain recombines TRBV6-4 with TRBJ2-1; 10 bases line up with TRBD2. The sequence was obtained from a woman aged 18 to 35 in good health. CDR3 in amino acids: CASSDKSSGGYEQFF. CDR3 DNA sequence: TGTGCCAGCAGTGATAAGTCTAGCGGGGGATATGAGCAGTTCTTC.